A selection of T cell receptor beta chains follows, all from one sample in a study of T cells after yellow fever vaccination. In TCRdb, the 5' RACE reads were re-called with MiXCR into one record per CDR3 protein. Seen here are over 65,000 distinct CDR3 sequences, 13% observed once, and the top ten hold just under 25%. The sequences come from CD8+ T cells not binding an NS4B(214-222) dextramer, sorted from PBMCs, collected less than 25 days after the first yellow fever vaccination. The receptors here all came from a man aged 18 to 30 who received the YFV17D yellow fever vaccine. Both conserved end residues are part of each CDR3. A D gene is named only where the DNA matches it firmly. Clone size, where shown, is once, few, many, or a class for clones that have expanded.

-,TRBV5-4,TRBD2,TRBJ2-5,TGTGCCAGCAGCCTGGGGACTAGCGGGGCCGAGACCCAGTACTTC,CASSLGTSGAETQYF
-,TRBV4-3,-,TRBJ1-2,TGCGCCAGCAGCCAAGCGGACAGCTATGGCTACACCTTC,CASSQADSYGYTF
-,TRBV13,-,TRBJ2-5,TGTGCCAGCAGCTCCGGGGCAGGGCGGGGAGAGACCCAGTACTTC,CASSSGAGRGETQYF
-,TRBV6-5,-,TRBJ1-6,TGTGCCAGCAGCCCCGGGAAGTATAATTCACCCCTCCACTTT,CASSPGKYNSPLHF
-,TRBV7-9,-,TRBJ1-1,TGTGCCAGCAGCTTATCGGGCGGGCTGAACACTGAAGCTTTCTTT,CASSLSGGLNTEAFF
once,TRBV9,TRBD1,TRBJ2-7,TGTGCCAGCAGCTTGTCCCGGGACAGCTCCTACGAGCAGTACTTC,CASSLSRDSSYEQYF
-,TRBV7-9,-,TRBJ1-2,TGTGCCAGCAGATCGGGTGAACGGTATGGCTACACCTTC,CASRSGERYGYTF
few,TRBV7-9,-,TRBJ2-7,TGTGCCAGCAGCTCCCCTTACCCATACGAGCAGTACTTC,CASSSPYPYEQYF
-,TRBV5-1,-,TRBJ2-5,TGCGCCAGCAGCGATCTAAACCAAGAGACCCAGTACTTC,CASSDLNQETQYF
-,TRBV6-5,-,TRBJ1-1,TGTGCCAGCAGTTACGCCAGGGGAGCGGGCACTGAAGCTTTCTTT,CASSYARGAGTEAFF
few,TRBV5-1,TRBD1,TRBJ2-7,TGCGCCAGCAGCCTAGGGACAGGCATCTACGAGCAGTACTTC,CASSLGTGIYEQYF
few,TRBV4-1,-,TRBJ2-2,TGCGCCAGCAGCCAAGTGGGGCATGACACCGGGGAGCTGTTTTTT,CASSQVGHDTGELFF
-,TRBV6-5,-,TRBJ2-1,TGTGCCAGCAGTTACTCGACCTCTGCAAACAATGAGCAGTTCTTC,CASSYSTSANNEQFF
few,TRBV5-1,-,TRBJ2-7,TGCGCCAGCAGCTTGGGATACCGGGAAGAGCACGAGCAGTACTTC,CASSLGYREEHEQYF
-,TRBV4-1,-,TRBJ1-1,TGCGCCAGCAGCCAGACCGCAGGCACTGAAGCTTTCTTT,CASSQTAGTEAFF
-,TRBV29-1,TRBD2,TRBJ2-3,TGCAGCGCACGAATGAGGGGCGGGGGGCCAGATACGCAGTATTTT,CSARMRGGGPDTQYF
few,TRBV9,-,TRBJ2-3,TGTGCCAGCAGCCCACGGGGGACCACAGATACGCAGTATTTT,CASSPRGTTDTQYF
-,TRBV7-8,-,TRBJ2-3,TGTGCCAGCAGCTTAGATAGTACCAGGCGCACAGATACGCAGTATTTT,CASSLDSTRRTDTQYF
-,TRBV6-2/TRBV6-3,TRBD2,TRBJ2-5,TGTGCCAGCAGTTACGGGACTAGCGGGGGGGAAGAGACCCAGTACTTC,CASSYGTSGGEETQYF
few,TRBV11-2,TRBD1,TRBJ2-1,TGTGCCAGCAGGCCGAGGGGGACAGGGGACTACAATGAGCAGTTCTTC,CASRPRGTGDYNEQFF
-,TRBV11-3,TRBD2,TRBJ2-7,TGTGCCAGCAGCTTACGGAGACTAGCGGGGGGCGCATTCTCCTACGAGCAGTACTTC,CASSLRRLAGGAFSYEQYF
-,TRBV11-3,TRBD1,TRBJ2-2,TGTGCCAGCAGTTCTCCCGGGACAGGGGTCGGCGGGGAGCTGTTTTTT,CASSSPGTGVGGELFF
-,TRBV6-2/TRBV6-3,TRBD2,TRBJ2-1,TGTGCCAGCAGTCCCGGACTAGCAGCAGGAGAGCAGTTCTTC,CASSPGLAAGEQFF
few,TRBV5-4,-,TRBJ2-3,TGTGCCAGCAGCTTGGAGGAGGGGCCATCGGTCACAGATACGCAGTATTTT,CASSLEEGPSVTDTQYF
few,TRBV4-1,-,TRBJ2-1,TGCGCCAGCAGCCAAGTCCGGACTTACAATGAGCAGTTCTTC,CASSQVRTYNEQFF
-,TRBV3-1,TRBD1,TRBJ1-4,TGTGCCAGCAGCCAAGGATATTGGATGAATTCCGGGACAGTTGCAACTAATGAAAAACTGTTTTTT,CASSQGYWMNSGTVATNEKLFF